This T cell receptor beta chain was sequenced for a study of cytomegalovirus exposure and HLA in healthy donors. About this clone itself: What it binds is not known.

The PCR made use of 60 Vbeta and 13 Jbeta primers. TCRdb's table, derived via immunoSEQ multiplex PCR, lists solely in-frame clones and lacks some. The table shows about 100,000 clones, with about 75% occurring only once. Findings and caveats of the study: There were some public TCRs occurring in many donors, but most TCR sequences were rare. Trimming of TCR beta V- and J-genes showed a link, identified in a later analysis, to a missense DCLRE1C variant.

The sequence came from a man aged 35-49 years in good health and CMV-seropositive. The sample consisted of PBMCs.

This CDR3 is CASISGRMAYNEQFF. CDR3 sequence (DNA): TGCGCCAGCATCTCGGGAAGAATGGCCTACAATGAGCAGTTCTTC. The chain uses TRBV10-1 and TRBJ2-1; TRBD2 might be the D (5 bases). The CDR3 totals 15 residues. V lost 7 bases and J lost 2, with 15 bases in between. CDR1 and CDR2 from the germline V gene are WNHNN and SYGVQD (reference sequence).